One sample yielded the 24 T cell receptor beta chains listed below, sequenced in a study of tumor-infiltrating lymphocytes in localized non-small cell lung cancer. Data came from immunoSEQ multiplex PCR; TCRdb stores just in-frame clones and leaves some out. The profile shows about 16,000 clones, roughly three quarters of them singletons. The specimen sequenced was lung tumor tissue. The receptors shown here come from a human donor with non-small cell lung cancer.

This clone occurred a few times. The chain carries TRBV6-1 and TRBJ2-2, with D unclear. The V gene's germline CDR1 is MNHNS and CDR2 SASEGT. The germline V and J ends were trimmed by 2 bases and 6 bases, with 19 bases remaining between them. The CDR3 spans 17 residues. CDR3 nucleotide sequence: TGTGCCAGCAGTGAATCCCTTTCGTATGGCCGTCCCGGGGAGCTGTTTTTT. Translated: CASSESLSYGRPGELFF.

The rearrangement joins TRBV4-2 to TRBJ1-5; D not resolved. This CDR3 has 17 residues. Germline values: CDR1 LGHNA, CDR2 YNFKEQ. Deletions cut 0 bases from V and 5 bases from J, with 17 bases between. The CDR3 DNA follows: TGTGCCAGCAGCCAAGATTGGAGAACTACTTCTTATCAGCCCCAGCATTTT. It codes for CASSQDWRTTSYQPQHF.

This clone is labeled as medium-sized. The genes are TRBV4-3 and TRBJ2-7, with 11 bases that match TRBD2. Per the germline V gene, CDR1 is LGHNA and CDR2 is YSLEER. J lost 0 bases, V lost 1 base, and 14 bases had no gene match. The CDR3 covers 20 residues. The CDR3: CASSQVVIAGGLDLSYEQYF. For the CDR3, the DNA is TGCGCCAGCAGCCAAGTTGTTATAGCGGGAGGGCTTGACCTCTCCTACGAGCAGTACTTC.

The chain uses TRBV7-2 and TRBJ2-5; 8 positions agree with TRBD2. The CDR3 is 15 amino acids. The trim removed 5 bases at V and 2 bases at J, leaving 7 bases unmatched. The germline V gene encodes CDR1 SGHTA and CDR2 FQGNSA. CDR3 residues: CASSQGRGAQETQYF. The CDR3 DNA reads as TGTGCCAGCAGCCAGGGGCGGGGGGCACAAGAGACCCAGTACTTC.

The rearrangement uses TRBV28 and TRBJ2-7; TRBD2 matches 8 bases. Germline loops: CDR1 MDHEN, CDR2 SYDVKM. With 5 bases clipped from V and 3 bases from J, the junction kept 9 bases outside the gene matches. The CDR3 totals 15 residues. The CDR3 reads CASSTGLVPGYEQYF. Here the CDR3 DNA reads TGTGCCAGCAGTACGGGACTAGTCCCAGGCTACGAGCAGTACTTC. Variable domain in full (rest from reference TRBV28 and TRBJ2-7): DVKVTQSSRYLVKRTGEKVFLECVQDMDHENMFWYRQDPGLGLRLIYFSYDVKMKEKGDIPEGYSVSREKKERFSLILESASTNQTSMYLCASSTGLVPGYEQYFGPGTRLTVT.

V and J are TRBV18 and TRBJ2-7; D remains unclear. CDR1 KGHSH and CDR2 LQKENI come from the germline V gene. The CDR3 is 12 amino acids. Trimming shortened V by 4 bases and J by 0 bases, and 4 bases separated the two germline ends. CDR3 sequence: CASSLSSYEQYF. In DNA form, the CDR3 reads TGTGCCAGCTCACTGAGCTCCTACGAGCAGTACTTC.

The chain links TRBV19 to TRBJ1-1; D unclear. The CDR3 totals 14 residues. Trimming stripped 7 bases from V and 7 bases from J, with 19 bases between. Germline values: CDR1 LNHDA, CDR2 SQIVND (reference sequence). The chain's CDR3 is CASIGKVAAGEAFF. The CDR3 DNA sequence: TGTGCCAGTATTGGAAAGGTAGCCGCGGGTGAAGCTTTCTTT.

The V gene is TRBV5-1, the J gene TRBJ2-7, with TRBD1 matching 10 bases. V dropped 0 bases and J dropped 2; count of bases not matched to a gene: 11. The CDR3 contains 18 residues. CDR1 and CDR2 (germline): SGHRS, YFSETQ. The CDR3 coding sequence is TGCGCCAGCAGCTTGGCGTATCCGGGACAGGGGTCGACCTACGAGCAGTACTTC. Translated: CASSLAYPGQGSTYEQYF.

This sequence joins TRBV28 and TRBJ1-2; TRBD1 aligns across 7 bases. Germline CDR1 MDHEN, CDR2 SYDVKM. The length of the CDR3 is 15 residues. V dropped 5 bases and J dropped 14; count of bases not matched to a gene: 20. The chain's CDR3 is CASSVPGQKIMAKTF. In nucleotides, the CDR3 is TGTGCCAGCAGTGTCCCGGGACAGAAGATTATGGCTAAGACCTTC.

The V and J genes are TRBV28 and TRBJ2-7, with D possibly called TRBD1 or TRBD2 (5 bases each). V was cut by 4 bases and J by 2 bases, with 9 bases left in between. CDR1 and CDR2 (germline): MDHEN, SYDVKM. The CDR3 is 13 residues long. Here the CDR3 DNA reads TGTGCCAGCAGTTCCGGGGCCCCCTACGAGCAGTACTTC. Its translation: CASSSGAPYEQYF.

V gene TRBV6-1 combines with J gene TRBJ1-1; D gene unclear. Germline V gene sequence: CDR1 MNHNS, CDR2 SASEGT. Between the trimmed V and J ends, which lost 6 bases and 5 bases, there was a span of 13 bases. The CDR3 contains 13 residues. This chain's CDR3 is CASSSTVNTEAFF. CDR3 sequence (DNA): TGTGCCAGCAGCAGTACAGTTAATACTGAAGCTTTCTTT.

The V and J genes are TRBV28 and TRBJ1-2; unclear D gene. Trimming pared 2 bases from V and 1 base from J, leaving 14 bases between. This CDR3 is 16 amino acids long. Germline V lookup: CDR1 MDHEN, CDR2 SYDVKM. The CDR3 reads CASSLGKGMDNYGYTF. The CDR3 coding sequence is TGTGCCAGCAGTTTAGGGAAGGGAATGGATAACTATGGCTACACCTTC.

Here the CDR3 reads CASSESLWGGTDTQYF. CDR3 DNA: TGCGCCAGCAGTGAGTCGCTTTGGGGGGGCACAGATACGCAGTATTTT. V usage is TRBV10-2 and J usage is TRBJ2-3; perhaps TRBD2 as D (6 bases). In germline, CDR1 is WSHSY, CDR2 SAAADI. The CDR3 has 16 amino acids. Trimming cost V 0 bases and J 1 base, with 11 bases left between them.

The genes are TRBV28 and TRBJ2-6, with D perhaps TRBD2 (6 bases). The CDR3 has 15 amino acids. V dropped 3 bases and J dropped 2 bases, with 8 bases sitting between them. Germline CDR1 MDHEN, CDR2 SYDVKM. CDR3 sequence (DNA): TGTGCCAGCAGTTTTTGGGGGGCTGGGGCCAACGTCCTGACTTTC. Protein sequence: CASSFWGAGANVLTF.

V and J are TRBV11-1 and TRBJ2-3; TRBD1 matches at 9 bases. With V trimmed by 6 bases and J by 3 bases, 4 bases remained unmatched. This CDR3 region has 14 residues. Germline assignment: CDR1 SGHAT and CDR2 FQDESV (reference sequence). The CDR3 region has the DNA TGTGCCAGCAGTCGGGACAGGGCTACAGATACGCAGTATTTT. The encoded protein is CASSRDRATDTQYF.

The rearrangement uses TRBV10-1 and TRBJ2-1; 8 bases are a match to TRBD2. The J segment lost 7 bases and the V segment lost 8 bases, leaving 13 bases of the junction unmatched. This CDR3 comprises 15 residues. CDR1 and CDR2 from the germline V gene are WNHNN and SYGVQD (reference sequence). CDR3 protein: CASGQLRGGPNEQFF. Written as DNA, the CDR3 is TGCGCCAGCGGTCAGCTTCGGGGGGGCCCGAATGAGCAGTTCTTC.

The chain has TRBV29-1 and TRBJ2-5, with 7 bases fitting TRBD1. Germline V gene data show CDR1 as SQVTM and CDR2 as ANQGSEA. This CDR3 is 14 amino acids long. The V gene end was trimmed by 3 bases and the J gene end by 5 bases; junction bases not matched to a gene: 9. In DNA form, the CDR3 reads TGCAGCGTTGATGGGCAGGGGGTTACGGAGACCCAGTACTTC. Translating it yields CSVDGQGVTETQYF.

The genes are TRBV6-1 and TRBJ1-5, with D unresolved. The CDR3 is made up of 14 amino acids. With 3 bases removed from V and 3 bases from J, the gap between germline ends came to 9 bases. The germline gives CDR1 MNHNS, CDR2 SASEGT. For the CDR3, the DNA is TGTGCCAGCAGTGAGGGTCATTTCAATCAGCCCCAGCATTTT. It encodes CASSEGHFNQPQHF.

The J gene is TRBJ2-7, the V gene TRBV18; D unresolved. Trimming pared 5 bases from V and 1 base from J, leaving 9 bases between. This CDR3 comprises 13 residues. Per germline, CDR1 KGHSH and CDR2 LQKENI. CDR3 nucleotide sequence: TGTGCCAGCTCATCCGACCAGTCCTACGAGCAGTACTTC. It yields the protein CASSSDQSYEQYF.

V and J are TRBV7-2 and TRBJ1-2; D unclear. The CDR3 totals 12 residues. V gave up 3 bases and J gave up 5 bases, with 7 bases separating them. Germline CDR1 is SGHTA and CDR2 is FQGNSA. The CDR3 loop is CASSFPAYGYTF. The DNA of the CDR3 is TGTGCCAGCAGCTTCCCCGCGTATGGCTACACCTTC.

This clone was seen once. The CDR3 sequence: CASSLAVSGGNTQYF. DNA of the CDR3: TGTGCCAGCAGCTTAGCGGTTAGCGGGGGAAATACGCAGTATTTT. The chain joins TRBV7-2 to TRBJ2-3; 9 bases align to TRBD2. There are 15 residues in the CDR3. Per germline, CDR1 SGHTA and CDR2 FQGNSA. The junction had 5 bases not matched to a gene; V was cut back by 0 bases and J by 7 bases.

A single count supports this clone. The rearrangement uses TRBV11-1 and TRBJ2-1, with TRBD2 identical over 8 bases. Trimming cost V 6 bases and J 6 bases; bases outside gene matches: 10. This CDR3 spans 15 amino acids. Per germline, CDR1 SGHAT and CDR2 FQDESV (reference sequence). CDR3 protein: CASRQSGRLLNEQFF. The CDR3 DNA is TGTGCCAGCAGGCAGAGCGGGAGACTACTCAATGAGCAGTTCTTC.

CDR3 nucleotides: TGTGCCAGCAGCCCGGGGGGGAACAGGGGCTCTGGAAACACCATATATTTT. Protein sequence: CASSPGGNRGSGNTIYF. This rearrangement joins TRBV7-2 to TRBJ1-3, with 7 positions matching TRBD1. Germline CDR1 reads SGHTA; CDR2 reads FQGNSA. Trimming removed 5 bases from V and 0 bases from J; junction bases left unmatched: 10. The CDR3 runs to 17 residues.

V and J are TRBV7-3 and TRBJ2-6; D perhaps matches TRBD1 (5 bases). The germline V gene has CDR1 SGHTA and CDR2 FQGTGA. The CDR3 spans 14 residues. Trimming removed 5 bases at V and 1 base at J, with 6 bases between. Written as DNA, the CDR3 is TGTGCCAGCAGCCCAGGGTCTGGGGCCAACGTCCTGACTTTC. Translation: CASSPGSGANVLTF.